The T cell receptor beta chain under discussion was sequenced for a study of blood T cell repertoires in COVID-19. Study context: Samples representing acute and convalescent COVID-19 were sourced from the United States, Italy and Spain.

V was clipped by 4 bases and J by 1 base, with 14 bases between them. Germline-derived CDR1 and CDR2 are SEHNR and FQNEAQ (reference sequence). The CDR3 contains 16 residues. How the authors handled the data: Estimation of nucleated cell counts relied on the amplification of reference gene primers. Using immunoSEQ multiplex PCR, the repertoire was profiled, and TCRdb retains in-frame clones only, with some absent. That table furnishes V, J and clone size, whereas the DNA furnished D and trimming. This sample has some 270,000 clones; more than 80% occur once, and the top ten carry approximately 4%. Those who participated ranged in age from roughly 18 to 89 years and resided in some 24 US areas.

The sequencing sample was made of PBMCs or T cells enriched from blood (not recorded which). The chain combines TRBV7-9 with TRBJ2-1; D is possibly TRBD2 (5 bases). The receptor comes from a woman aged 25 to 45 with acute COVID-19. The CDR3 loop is CASSSIGISSYNEQFF. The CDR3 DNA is TGTGCCAGCAGCTCCATCGGGATTTCTTCCTACAATGAGCAGTTCTTC.